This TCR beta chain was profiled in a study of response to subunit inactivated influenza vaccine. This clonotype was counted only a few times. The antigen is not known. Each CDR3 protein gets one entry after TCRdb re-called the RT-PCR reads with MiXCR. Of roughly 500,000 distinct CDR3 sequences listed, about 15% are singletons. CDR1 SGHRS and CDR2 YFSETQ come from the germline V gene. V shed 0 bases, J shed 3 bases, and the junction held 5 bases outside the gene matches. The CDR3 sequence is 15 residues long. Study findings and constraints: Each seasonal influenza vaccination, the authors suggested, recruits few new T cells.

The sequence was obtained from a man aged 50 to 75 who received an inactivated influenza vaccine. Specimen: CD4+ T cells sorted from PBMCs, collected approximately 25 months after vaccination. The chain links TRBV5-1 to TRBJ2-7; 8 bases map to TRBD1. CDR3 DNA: TGCGCCAGCAGCTTGGACGGGACAGGAATCTACGAGCAGTACTTC. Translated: CASSLDGTGIYEQYF.